The 17 T cell receptor beta chains below were found in one sample sequenced in a study of shared T cell receptors in the human thymus. The table came from immunoSEQ multiplex PCR; TCRdb's copy has only in-frame clones and leaves some out. The sample lists 600,000 to 900,000 clones, 80% to 90% occurring once. The same data also went into a second study, on human thymus T cells.

The sample consisted of thymocytes. The receptors shown here come from a girl under three years old with a congenital heart defect.

This clone was observed once. This chain uses TRBV7-8 with TRBJ1-4; the D gene is possibly TRBD1 (5 bases). From germline, CDR1 is SGHVS and CDR2 FQNEAQ. V was pared by 1 base and J by 7 bases, with 16 bases between. This CDR3 is built from 16 residues. CDR3 loop: CASSLDCPGPGEKLFF. The CDR3 DNA reads TGTGCCAGCAGCTTAGACTGTCCAGGGCCCGGTGAAAAACTGTTTTTT.

This clone was observed a handful of times. J is TRBJ2-2 and V is TRBV19; 7 bases are a match to TRBD2. Trimming cost V 1 base and J 6 bases; bases outside gene matches: 5. Germline assignment: CDR1 LNHDA and CDR2 SQIVND (reference sequence). This CDR3 comprises 15 residues. CDR3 protein: CASSIVAGVAGELFF. CDR3 nucleotide sequence: TGTGCCAGTAGTATAGTGGCGGGGGTTGCCGGGGAGCTGTTTTTT.

The rearrangement joins TRBV13 to TRBJ2-2, with TRBD2 matching over 14 bases. The CDR3 spans 16 residues. CDR1 PRHDT and CDR2 FYEKMQ come from the germline V gene (reference sequence). With 5 bases clipped from V and 8 bases from J, the junction kept 7 bases outside the gene matches. The CDR3 DNA reads as TGTGCCAGCAGCGAGACTAGCGGGGGGGCGACGGGGGAGCTGTTTTTT. Its protein product is CASSETSGGATGELFF.

This clone was recorded once. This rearrangement joins TRBV10-1 to TRBJ2-3, with D maybe TRBD1 (8 bases). Deletions cut 7 bases from V and 4 bases from J, with 21 bases between. The CDR3 has 16 amino acids. Germline CDR1 reads WNHNN; CDR2 reads SYGVQD (reference sequence). The CDR3 sequence: CASILQRDRTPDTQYF. The CDR3 DNA is TGCGCCAGCATTCTTCAGCGGGACAGGACCCCAGATACGCAGTATTTT.

This sequence joins TRBV29-1 and TRBJ1-1, with 8 bases that match TRBD1. The CDR3 has 13 amino acids. Germline-derived CDR1 and CDR2 are SQVTM and ANQGSEA. V trimming: 6 bases; J trimming: 5 bases; junction bases outside the gene matches: 8. In DNA, the CDR3 is TGCAGCGTGGGGGAGAACAGGGGGACTGAAGCTTTCTTT. Its translation: CSVGENRGTEAFF.

Regarding this clone: This specimen includes other DNA sequences encoding the same CDR3. V and J are TRBV9 and TRBJ1-6; unclear D gene. V was pared by 0 bases and J by 7 bases, with 26 bases between. The CDR3 is 20 residues long. Germline lookup yields CDR1 SGDLS and CDR2 YYNGEE. CDR3 in DNA: TGTGCCAGCAGCGTAGGTGAGGATATCCTCCTGTCGGTCCCAAATTCACCCCTCCACTTT. Translation gives CASSVGEDILLSVPNSPLHF.

The chain employs TRBV7-9 and TRBJ2-2; the D gene is possibly TRBD2 (6 bases). CDR1 is SEHNR, CDR2 FQNEAQ, per germline (reference sequence). The CDR3 contains 19 residues. Trimming stripped 2 bases from V and 3 bases from J, with 22 bases between. The CDR3 DNA sequence: TGTGCCAGCAGCTTACTGTGGAGGGCTAATAATCTTGACACCGGGGAGCTGTTTTTT. Protein: CASSLLWRANNLDTGELFF.

V is TRBV29-1 and J is TRBJ2-1; TRBD2 matches 12 bases. V gave up 4 bases and J gave up 0 bases; unmatched junction bases: 7. CDR1 is SQVTM, CDR2 ANQGSEA, per germline. This CDR3 comprises 17 residues. The CDR3 DNA reads TGCAGCGTTGGAACTAGCGGGGGGCCCTCCTCCTACAATGAGCAGTTCTTC. This sequence encodes CSVGTSGGPSSYNEQFF.

This chain uses TRBV19 with TRBJ1-5; tentatively, D is TRBD1 (6 bases). V shed 3 bases and J shed 0 bases, with 18 bases lying between them. CDR1 LNHDA and CDR2 SQIVND come from the germline V gene (reference sequence). The CDR3 has 18 amino acids. The CDR3 DNA is TGTGCCAGTAGTATTCCCGAGGGGGAAGGGGATAGCAATCAGCCCCAGCATTTT. Residues: CASSIPEGEGDSNQPQHF.

This clone was recorded only once. The chain carries TRBV15 and TRBJ2-2; TRBD1 agrees at 8 bases. The CDR3 extends over 20 amino acids. Germline V lookup: CDR1 LNHNV, CDR2 YYDKDF (reference sequence). V shed 0 bases and J 4 bases; nucleotides not matched to a gene: 16. The CDR3, as DNA: TGTGCCACCAGCAGAGAGCCCTACCCCCCGTCAGGGGGCGGCACCGGGGAGCTGTTTTTT. It is translated as CATSREPYPPSGGGTGELFF.

The rearrangement uses TRBV28 and TRBJ1-6; TRBD1 matches 9 bases. With V trimmed by 5 bases and J by 9 bases, 8 bases remained unmatched. There are 15 residues in the CDR3. Germline values: CDR1 MDHEN, CDR2 SYDVKM. The DNA for the CDR3 is TGTGCCAGCAGTATCCCCGGGACAGGGACTTCACCCCTCCACTTT. Translated, it gives CASSIPGTGTSPLHF. Variable domain in full (rest from reference TRBV28 and TRBJ1-6): DVKVTQSSRYLVKRTGEKVFLECVQDMDHENMFWYRQDPGLGLRLIYFSYDVKMKEKGDIPEGYSVSREKKERFSLILESASTNQTSMYLCASSIPGTGTSPLHFGNGTRLTVT.

The rearrangement joins TRBV7-2 to TRBJ2-1; 9 bases are shared with TRBD1. The germline gives CDR1 SGHTA, CDR2 FQGNSA. V gave up 4 bases and J gave up 3 bases; unmatched junction bases: 4. The CDR3 spans 15 residues. Written as DNA, the CDR3 is TGTGCCAGCAGCTCCAGACAGGGGGACTACAATGAGCAGTTCTTC. This sequence encodes CASSSRQGDYNEQFF.

The chain combines TRBV11-2 with TRBJ1-2, with D perhaps TRBD1 (5 bases). V shed 5 bases and J shed 4 bases, with 11 bases lying between them. The V gene's germline CDR1 is SGHAT and CDR2 FQNNGV. This CDR3 has 13 amino acids. The DNA for the CDR3 is TGTGCCAGCAGCCCGACAGACTCCTATGGCTACACCTTC. This sequence encodes CASSPTDSYGYTF. Full variable domain (rest looked up from reference TRBV11-2 and TRBJ1-2): EAGVAQSPRYKIIEKRQSVAFWCNPISGHATLYWYQQILGQGPKLLIQFQNNGVVDDSQLPKDRFSAERLKGVDSTLKIQPAKLEDSAVYLCASSPTDSYGYTFGSGTRLTVV.

The rearrangement joins TRBV5-6 to TRBJ1-1; D is unclear. CDR3 length equals 12 residues. In germline, CDR1 is SGHDT, CDR2 YYEEEE. V was clipped by 5 bases and J by 7 bases, with 12 bases between them. CDR3 bases: TGTGCCAGCAGTATGGGTGGAGGTGAAGCTTTCTTT. Translated, it gives CASSMGGGEAFF.

This clone was detected a few times. This chain links TRBV9 with TRBJ2-2; D unclear. The CDR3 loop spans 15 amino acids. In germline, CDR1 is SGDLS, CDR2 YYNGEE. Between the trimmed V and J ends, which lost 0 bases and 0 bases, there was a span of 6 bases. CDR3 bases: TGTGCCAGCAGCGTAGGAGATACGAACACCGGGGAGCTGTTTTTT. Its translation is CASSVGDTNTGELFF.

This clone was seen just once. The chain employs TRBV14 and TRBJ1-1; the D gene is possibly TRBD1 (5 bases). Germline assignment: CDR1 SGHDN and CDR2 FVKESK. V was clipped by 4 bases and J by 5 bases, with 11 bases between them. The CDR3 has 13 residues. The CDR3 loop is CASSLNQGTEAFF. CDR3 bases: TGTGCCAGCAGCCTAAATCAGGGAACTGAAGCTTTCTTT.

The chain is built from TRBV2 and TRBJ1-1, with 7 bases aligning to TRBD1. Germline trimming cut 1 base from V and 1 base from J; bases unmatched to any gene: 3. The CDR3 sequence is 15 residues long. Germline V CDR1 and CDR2: SNHLY, FYNNEI. Here the CDR3 DNA reads TGTGCCAGCAGTGAAGGTACAGGGGAGAACACTGAAGCTTTCTTT. Translating gives CASSEGTGENTEAFF.